Listed here are 19 T cell receptor beta chains from one sample, sequenced in a study of shared clonotypes between healthy human individuals. Some clones are missing from TCRdb's copy, which holds only in-frame ones; the method was immunoSEQ multiplex PCR. In the table there are 550,000 to 850,000 clones, around two thirds of which are singletons. The sequencing input was memory CD4+ T cells sorted from blood. Described subset: CD45RA-negative fraction. Receptor source: a woman in her 30s in good health.

The sample holds one count of this clone. CDR3 nucleotides: TGTGCCAGCAGTTTACTGGGCTTTGCCAGGGATACTGGAAACACCATATATTTT. Amino acid sequence: CASSLLGFARDTGNTIYF. The V gene is TRBV28, the J gene TRBJ1-3; D is possibly TRBD1 (5 bases). V shed 2 bases and J shed 2 bases, with 19 bases lying between them. Germline V gene lookup returns CDR1 MDHEN and CDR2 SYDVKM. This CDR3 spans 18 amino acids.

The V and J genes are TRBV30 and TRBJ1-1; D call uncertain. Trimming took 2 bases from V and 8 from J, leaving 9 bases between them. The CDR3 consists of 11 residues. Germline V CDR1 and CDR2: GTSNPN, SVGIG (reference sequence). CDR3 nucleotides: TGTGCCTGGAGTACTCGCCCCGAAGCTTTCTTT. It is translated as CAWSTRPEAFF.

This clone showed up just once. Here the CDR3 reads CASISQTSSYNEQFF. CDR3 in DNA: TGTGCCAGCATTTCCCAAACGAGCTCCTACAATGAGCAGTTCTTC. This chain joins TRBV27 and TRBJ2-1; D uncertain. Trimming left V 7 bases short and J 0 bases short, with 13 bases between. Per germline, CDR1 MNHEY and CDR2 SMNVEV (reference sequence). CDR3 size: 15 residues.

The sample holds a few counts of this clone. The identical CDR3 is also encoded by other nucleotide sequences in the sample. V and J are TRBV11-2 and TRBJ2-7; 7 bases are a match to TRBD2. J gave up 5 bases and V 5 bases, and 6 bases lay outside the gene matches. Germline lookup yields CDR1 SGHAT and CDR2 FQNNGV. The CDR3 is 13 amino acids. The CDR3 DNA follows: TGTGCCAGCAGCCCCGGACTAGTAAACGAGCAGTACTTC. Translating it yields CASSPGLVNEQYF.

The CDR3 DNA reads TGTGCCAGCACGCTAGCGGGATTGGGAGAGACCCAGTACTTC. It is translated as CASTLAGLGETQYF. The chain joins TRBV6-1 to TRBJ2-5; the match to TRBD2 covers 9 bases. The ends lost 7 bases at V and 4 bases at J; junction bases unmatched: 7. This CDR3 is 14 amino acids long. CDR1 and CDR2 from the germline V gene are MNHNS and SASEGT.

On this clone: Within the sample, other DNA sequences also encode this same CDR3. The chain couples TRBV29-1 to TRBJ2-5; the match to TRBD1 covers 7 bases. The J segment lost 1 base and the V segment lost 4 bases, leaving 3 bases of the junction unmatched. The CDR3 is 13 residues long. CDR1 and CDR2 (germline): SQVTM, ANQGSEA. CDR3 DNA: TGCAGCGTTGGAGGGGACAGCCAAGAGACCCAGTACTTC. It codes for CSVGGDSQETQYF.

The V call is TRBV27, the J call TRBJ1-2; possibly TRBD1 for D (5 bases). CDR3 length: 12 residues. V shed 8 bases and J shed 3 bases, with 10 bases lying between them. CDR1 is MNHEY and CDR2 is SMNVEV in the germline V gene (reference sequence). The DNA of the CDR3 is TGTGCCAGCGGCTCAGGGTACTATGGCTACACCTTC. Protein: CASGSGYYGYTF.

CDR3 nucleotides: TGTGCCAGCAGTGAAGGACTTGGAGCCAAAAACATTCAGTACTTC. This codes for CASSEGLGAKNIQYF. The chain combines TRBV6-1 with TRBJ2-4, with no clear D. The CDR3 consists of 15 residues. The V end was cut by 1 base, the J end by 0 bases, with 7 bases between. CDR1 and CDR2 from the germline V gene are MNHNS and SASEGT.

The chain employs TRBV5-1 and TRBJ2-1; D is perhaps TRBD1 (7 bases). The CDR3 runs 15 residues. Germline CDR1 and CDR2: SGHRS and YFSETQ. Trimming stripped 4 bases from V and 3 bases from J, with 14 bases between. CDR3 DNA sequence: TGCGCCAGCAGCGGAGGGACAGAGTACTACAATGAGCAGTTCTTC. Protein product: CASSGGTEYYNEQFF. The whole variable domain, remainder taken from reference TRBV5-1 and TRBJ2-1, is KAGVTQTPRYLIKTRGQQVTLSCSPISGHRSVSWYQQTPGQGLQFLFEYFSETQRNKGNFPGRFSGRQFSNSRSEMNVSTLELGDSALYLCASSGGTEYYNEQFFGPGTRLTVL.

As for this clone: Other nucleotide sequences from this sample produce the same CDR3. J is TRBJ1-5 and V is TRBV28; D is uncertain. V dropped 2 bases and J dropped 4 bases, with 9 bases sitting between them. This CDR3 has 14 residues. CDR1 and CDR2 from the germline V gene are MDHEN and SYDVKM. DNA for the CDR3: TGTGCCAGCAGTTTAGGGCAGAGTAATCAGCCCCAGCATTTT. It encodes CASSLGQSNQPQHF.

The rearrangement joins TRBV5-1 to TRBJ1-3; 7 bases align to TRBD1. The CDR3 runs 13 residues. V dropped 7 bases and J dropped 2; count of bases not matched to a gene: 3. CDR1 is SGHRS, CDR2 YFSETQ, per germline. The CDR3 here is CASGQGAGNTIYF. The CDR3, as DNA: TGCGCCAGCGGTCAGGGGGCTGGAAACACCATATATTTT.

This clone has a handful of counts. This rearrangement joins TRBV28 to TRBJ2-1, with D possibly called TRBD1 or TRBD2 (7 bases each). The CDR3 has 14 residues. Germline assignment: CDR1 MDHEN and CDR2 SYDVKM. Trimming took 11 bases from V and 1 from J, leaving 15 bases between them. CDR3 residues: CAHSRGGSYNEQFF. As DNA, the CDR3 is TGTGCCCACAGCAGGGGGGGTTCCTACAATGAGCAGTTCTTC.

This clone was detected a few times. V gene TRBV11-2 combines with J gene TRBJ1-2; D is undetermined. CDR3 size: 13 residues. V gave up 2 bases and J gave up 9 bases, with 13 bases separating them. Germline CDR1 is SGHAT and CDR2 is FQNNGV. CDR3 residues: CASSLTGESSYTF. The CDR3 nucleotides read TGTGCCAGCAGCTTAACGGGCGAGAGTAGCTACACCTTC. Full variable domain (missing parts from reference TRBV11-2 and TRBJ1-2): EAGVAQSPRYKIIEKRQSVAFWCNPISGHATLYWYQQILGQGPKLLIQFQNNGVVDDSQLPKDRFSAERLKGVDSTLKIQPAKLEDSAVYLCASSLTGESSYTFGSGTRLTVV.

The chain's CDR3 is CASSIGLSTDTQYF. DNA for the CDR3: TGCGCCAGCAGCATTGGATTGAGCACAGATACGCAGTATTTT. This sequence joins TRBV5-1 and TRBJ2-3; no reliable D call. This CDR3 spans 14 amino acids. Germline lookup yields CDR1 SGHRS and CDR2 YFSETQ. V lost 4 bases and J 0 bases, leaving 9 bases between the germline ends.

Only one count was recorded for this clone. This chain links TRBV10-3 with TRBJ2-3; D is perhaps TRBD2 (5 bases). Germline loops: CDR1 ENHRY, CDR2 SYGVKD. The CDR3 runs to 11 residues. Trimming took 11 bases from V and 6 from J, leaving 12 bases between them. In DNA form, the CDR3 reads TGTGCCGCGTCTGGCGGGGATACGCAGTATTTT. This encodes CAASGGDTQYF.

This clone has at least ten counts. The chain couples TRBV11-2 to TRBJ2-2; maybe TRBD2 (6 bases). The CDR3 length is 15 residues. Trimming stripped 3 bases from V and 5 bases from J, with 13 bases between. Germline V CDR1 and CDR2: SGHAT, FQNNGV. CDR3 bases: TGTGCCAGCAGCTTTTGGGATGGGAGGACCGGGGAGCTGTTTTTT. Its protein product is CASSFWDGRTGELFF. Full variable domain (outside the CDR3, taken from reference TRBV11-2 and TRBJ2-2): EAGVAQSPRYKIIEKRQSVAFWCNPISGHATLYWYQQILGQGPKLLIQFQNNGVVDDSQLPKDRFSAERLKGVDSTLKIQPAKLEDSAVYLCASSFWDGRTGELFFGEGSRLTVL.

This clone was detected a few times. The V gene is TRBV29-1, the J gene TRBJ2-2; D is undetermined. This CDR3 comprises 13 residues. The germline V and J ends were trimmed by 7 bases and 3 bases, with 12 bases remaining between them. Germline V gene lookup returns CDR1 SQVTM and CDR2 ANQGSEA. The CDR3 DNA reads TGCAGCGCGGTAGGGCATGACACCGGGGAGCTGTTTTTT. It codes for CSAVGHDTGELFF.

The V and J genes are TRBV5-4 and TRBJ2-2; D gene unclear. V was clipped by 5 bases and J by 5 bases, with 19 bases between them. The CDR3 has 16 amino acids. Germline CDR1 and CDR2: SGHNT and YYREEE (reference sequence). CDR3 residues: CASSTLHGVVTGELFF. The DNA of the CDR3 is TGTGCCAGCAGTACCCTGCATGGAGTCGTGACCGGGGAGCTGTTTTTT.

The chain combines TRBV15 with TRBJ2-3, with TRBD1 identical over 7 bases. V shed 3 bases, J shed 2 bases, and the junction held 8 bases outside the gene matches. The CDR3 totals 16 residues. The V gene's germline CDR1 is LNHNV and CDR2 YYDKDF (reference sequence). In DNA, the CDR3 is TGTGCCACCAGCAGGAGACAGGGTGGTCCCACAGATACGCAGTATTTT. Amino acids: CATSRRQGGPTDTQYF.